This T cell receptor (beta chain) was observed in a study of blood T cell repertoires in COVID-19. Study details: The United States, Italy and Spain provided the acute and convalescent COVID-19 samples. PBMCs, B-cell-depleted T cells, or T cells were the source of the cDNA or gDNA that made up the material.

After removal of 4 bases from V and 2 bases from J, the junction contained 4 bases not matched to a gene. The length of the CDR3 is 15 residues. CDR1 and CDR2 from the germline V gene are SGHDT and YYEEEE. Generated by immunoSEQ multiplex PCR, the TCRdb table keeps only in-frame clones and is missing some. The sample holds roughly 100,000 clones; around 88% are singletons and the top ten take approximately 1.7%. The clonotype was recovered from an elderly man with acute or convalescent COVID-19. V gene TRBV5-6 combines with J gene TRBJ2-5, with 11 bases fitting TRBD2. The sample taken for sequencing was peripheral blood. For the CDR3, the DNA is TGTGCCAGCAGCCAGTTAGCGGGAGGGCAAGAGACCCAGTACTTC. Translation gives CASSQLAGGQETQYF.